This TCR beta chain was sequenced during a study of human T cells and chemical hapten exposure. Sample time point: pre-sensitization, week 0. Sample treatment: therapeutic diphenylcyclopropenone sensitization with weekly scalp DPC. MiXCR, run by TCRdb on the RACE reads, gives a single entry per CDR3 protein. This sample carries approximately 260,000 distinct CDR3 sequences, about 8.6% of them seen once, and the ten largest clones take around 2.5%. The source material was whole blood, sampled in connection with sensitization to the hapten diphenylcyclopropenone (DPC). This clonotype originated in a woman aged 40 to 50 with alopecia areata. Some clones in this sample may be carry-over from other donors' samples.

The CDR3 sequence is CASSRQGRDEKLFF. The CDR3 DNA is TGTGCCAGCAGTCGACAGGGAAGAGATGAAAAACTGTTTTTT. The chain has TRBV6-2 or TRBV6-3 and TRBJ1-4; 7 nucleotides match TRBD1. The CDR3 is 14 residues long. Losses at the gene ends were 5 bases for V and 6 bases for J; bases not matched to a gene: 6. Germline-derived CDR1 and CDR2 are MNHEY and SVGEGT.